This TCR beta chain was retrieved from a study of response to subunit inactivated influenza vaccine (dated by TCRdb to the late 2010s). About the investigation overall: To follow how T cells responded to a trivalent subunit inactivated influenza vaccine, the researchers relied on deep quantitative profiling of the T cell receptor repertoire.

Receptor amplification or capture employed RT-PCR. Sequenced using an Illumina HiSeq 2500. TCRdb ran its own pipeline on the public reads, namely fastp trimming at Q25 and MiXCR clone calling, and kept in-frame beta chains. Rows are unified per CDR3 protein, each entry keeping the most common DNA and genes. This sample comprises roughly 670,000 distinct CDR3 sequences, 12% to 15% of them detected only once. 6% to 9.5% of the sample lies in the top ten. What the work shows at the level of the full study, not this receptor alone: The authors suggested that each seasonal influenza vaccination may recruit only a limited number of new T cells.

As concerns this clonotype: There is no known antigen for this receptor. Base qualities are not at hand, and no much larger clone is one base apart.

V has 0 bases trimmed and J has 4 bases trimmed; junction bases matching no gene number 9. CDR1 is given as SGHRS and CDR2 as YFSETQ, both from the germline V gene. Reading from cysteine to phenylalanine, the CDR3 counts 16 amino acids. Only CDR3 DNA is held: 48 bases, read in frame from base 1. Rearrangement joined TRBV5-1 to TRBJ2-5; a stretch of 7 junction bases matches TRBD2. The origin of this receptor is a man in his fifties who received an inactivated influenza vaccine. Donor details come from another sample of the same person, matched by shared clones. Here the sequenced sample was PBMCs from blood, taken around 14 days before vaccination. The sequence in DNA is TGCGCCAGCAGCTTGGCCGGGAGGAACCTTGGAGAGACCCAGTACTTC. It codes for CASSLAGRNLGETQYF.